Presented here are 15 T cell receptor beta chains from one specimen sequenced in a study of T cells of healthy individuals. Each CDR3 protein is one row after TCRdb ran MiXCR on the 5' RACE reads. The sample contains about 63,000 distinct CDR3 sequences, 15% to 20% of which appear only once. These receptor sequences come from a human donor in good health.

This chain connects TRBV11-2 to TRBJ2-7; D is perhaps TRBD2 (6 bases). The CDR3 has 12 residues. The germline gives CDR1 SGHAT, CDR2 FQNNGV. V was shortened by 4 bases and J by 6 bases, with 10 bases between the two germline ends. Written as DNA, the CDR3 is TGTGCCAGCAGCTCGGGACTCTTCGAGCAGTACTTC. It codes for CASSSGLFEQYF.

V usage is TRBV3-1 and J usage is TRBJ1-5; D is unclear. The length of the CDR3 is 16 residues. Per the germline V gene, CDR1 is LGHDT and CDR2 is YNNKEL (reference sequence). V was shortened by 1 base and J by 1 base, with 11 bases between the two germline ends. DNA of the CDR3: TGTGCCAGCAGCCAAGGCCCCTCTGACAGCAATCAGCCCCAGCATTTT. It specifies CASSQGPSDSNQPQHF.

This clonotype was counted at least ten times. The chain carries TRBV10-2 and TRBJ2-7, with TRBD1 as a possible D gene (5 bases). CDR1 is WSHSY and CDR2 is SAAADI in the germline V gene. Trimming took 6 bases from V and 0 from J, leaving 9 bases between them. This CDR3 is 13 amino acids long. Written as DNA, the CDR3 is TGCGCCAGCAGGGAAGGGGTCTCCTACGAGCAGTACTTC. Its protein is CASREGVSYEQYF.

The CDR3 nucleotides are TGTGCCAGCAGCCTAGACACCTTCACAGATACGCAGTATTTT. As protein: CASSLDTFTDTQYF. The chain recombines TRBV7-9 with TRBJ2-3, with D unresolved. The ends were cut back, 5 bases at V and 2 bases at J, with 11 bases in the middle. The germline gives CDR1 SEHNR, CDR2 FQNEAQ (reference sequence). This CDR3 is 14 amino acids long. Using reference TRBV7-9 and TRBJ2-3 for the parts outside the CDR3, the full variable domain is DTGVSQNPRHKITKRGQNVTFRCDPISEHNRLYWYRQTLGQGPEFLTYFQNEAQLEKSRLLSDRFSAERPKGSFSTLEIQRTEQGDSAMYLCASSLDTFTDTQYFGPGTRLTVL.

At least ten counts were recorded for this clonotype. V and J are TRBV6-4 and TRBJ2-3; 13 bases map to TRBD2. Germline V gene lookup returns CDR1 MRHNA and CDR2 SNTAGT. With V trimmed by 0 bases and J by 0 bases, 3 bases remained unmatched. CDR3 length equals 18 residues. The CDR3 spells CASSDSTSGGPSTDTQYF. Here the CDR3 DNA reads TGTGCCAGCAGTGACTCGACTAGCGGGGGGCCCAGCACAGATACGCAGTATTTT.

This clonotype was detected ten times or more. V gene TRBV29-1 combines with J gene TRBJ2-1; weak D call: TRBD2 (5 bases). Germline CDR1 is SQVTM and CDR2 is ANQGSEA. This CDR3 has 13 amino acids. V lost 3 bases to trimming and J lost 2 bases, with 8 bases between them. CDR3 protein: CSVESGTYNEQFF. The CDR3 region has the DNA TGCAGCGTTGAGTCCGGGACCTACAATGAGCAGTTCTTC.

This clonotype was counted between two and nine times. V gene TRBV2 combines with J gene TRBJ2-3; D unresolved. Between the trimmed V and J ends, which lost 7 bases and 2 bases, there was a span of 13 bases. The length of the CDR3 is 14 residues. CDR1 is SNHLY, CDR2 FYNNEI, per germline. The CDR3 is CASKVDLLTDTQYF. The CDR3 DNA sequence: TGTGCCAGCAAAGTCGACCTCCTCACAGATACGCAGTATTTT.

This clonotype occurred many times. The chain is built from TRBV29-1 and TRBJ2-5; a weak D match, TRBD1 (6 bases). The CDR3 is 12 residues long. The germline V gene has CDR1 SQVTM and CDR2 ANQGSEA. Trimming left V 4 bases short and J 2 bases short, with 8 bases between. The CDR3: CSVGQGQETQYF. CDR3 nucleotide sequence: TGCAGCGTTGGGCAGGGGCAAGAGACCCAGTACTTC.

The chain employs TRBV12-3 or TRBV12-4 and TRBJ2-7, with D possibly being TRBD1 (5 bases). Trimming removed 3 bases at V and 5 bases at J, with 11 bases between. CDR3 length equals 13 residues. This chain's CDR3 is CASSFMQGHEQYF. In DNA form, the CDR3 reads TGTGCCAGCAGTTTTATGCAGGGCCACGAGCAGTACTTC.

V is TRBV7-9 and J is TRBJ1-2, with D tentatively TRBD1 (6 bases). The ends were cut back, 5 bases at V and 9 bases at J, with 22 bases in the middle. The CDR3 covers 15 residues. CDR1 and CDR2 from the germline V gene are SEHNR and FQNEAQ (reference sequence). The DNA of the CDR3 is TGTGCCAGCAGCAACAATTTAGGGGGGCTCGCGAGCTACACCTTC. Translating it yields CASSNNLGGLASYTF.

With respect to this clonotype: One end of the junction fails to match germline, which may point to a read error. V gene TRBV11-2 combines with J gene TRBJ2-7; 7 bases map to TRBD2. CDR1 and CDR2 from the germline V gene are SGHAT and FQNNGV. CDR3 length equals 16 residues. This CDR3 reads CASSLLGTISSDEQYF. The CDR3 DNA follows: TGTGCCAGCAGCTTATTAGGGACTATCTCCTCCGACGAGCAGTACTTC.

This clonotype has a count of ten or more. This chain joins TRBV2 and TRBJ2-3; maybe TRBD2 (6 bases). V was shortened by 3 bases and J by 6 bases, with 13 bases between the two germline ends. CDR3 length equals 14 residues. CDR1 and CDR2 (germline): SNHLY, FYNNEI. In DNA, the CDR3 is TGTGCCAGCAGTGAGTTGCGGGGATTTGATACGCAGTATTTT. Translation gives CASSELRGFDTQYF.

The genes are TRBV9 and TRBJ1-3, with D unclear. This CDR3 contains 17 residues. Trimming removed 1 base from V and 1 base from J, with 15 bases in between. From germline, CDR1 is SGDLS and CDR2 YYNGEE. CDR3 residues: CASSVKVSDVSGNTIYF. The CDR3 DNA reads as TGTGCCAGCAGCGTAAAGGTTTCGGATGTATCTGGAAACACCATATATTTT.

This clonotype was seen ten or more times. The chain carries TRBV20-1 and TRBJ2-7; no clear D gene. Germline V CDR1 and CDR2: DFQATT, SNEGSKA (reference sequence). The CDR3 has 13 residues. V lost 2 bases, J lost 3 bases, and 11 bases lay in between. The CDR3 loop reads CSARLASYYEQYF. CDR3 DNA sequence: TGCAGTGCTAGACTTGCTTCCTACTACGAGCAGTACTTC.

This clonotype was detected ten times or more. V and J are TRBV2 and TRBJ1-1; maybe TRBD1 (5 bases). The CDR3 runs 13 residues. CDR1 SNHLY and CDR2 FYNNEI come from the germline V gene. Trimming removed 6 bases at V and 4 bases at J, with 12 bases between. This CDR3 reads CASRNEGTTEAFF. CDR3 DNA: TGTGCCAGCAGGAACGAGGGGACCACTGAAGCTTTCTTT. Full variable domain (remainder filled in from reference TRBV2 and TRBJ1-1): EPEVTQTPSHQVTQMGQEVILRCVPISNHLYFYWYRQILGQKVEFLVSFYNNEISEKSEIFDDQFSVERPDGSNFTLKIRSTKLEDSAMYFCASRNEGTTEAFFGQGTRLTVV.